This TCR beta chain is from a study of identical twins. After template switching added a universal primer site, the resulting cDNA carried unique molecular identifiers. TCRdb called the 5' RACE reads again in MiXCR, with one record for every CDR3 protein. The data contain fewer than 650,000 distinct CDR3 sequences, just under 10% of them singletons. General observations from the study: The more abundant beta clonotypes in cord blood had fewer insertions, and memory repertoires did not show this. A cross-sectional statistical analysis, not follow-up of the same donors, supported the conclusions.

This clonotype occurred a few times. Its antigen remains unidentified. These same data were also listed under a study on yellow fever vaccine responses in identical twins. In that study: Each twin's T cell response to the vaccine was reported to look partly convergent and partly personalized.

Sequencing was performed on PBMCs. The clonotype was recovered from a woman in her late teens or twenties in good health.

The CDR3 protein is CASSYSKLPGEETQYF. CDR3 coding DNA: TGTGCCAGCAGTTACTCGAAGCTCCCTGGGGAAGAGACCCAGTACTTC. The chain is built from TRBV6-5 and TRBJ2-5; no reliable D call. Germline CDR1 is MNHEY and CDR2 is SVGAGI. Trimming left V 0 bases short and J 3 bases short, with 14 bases between. The CDR3 runs 16 residues.